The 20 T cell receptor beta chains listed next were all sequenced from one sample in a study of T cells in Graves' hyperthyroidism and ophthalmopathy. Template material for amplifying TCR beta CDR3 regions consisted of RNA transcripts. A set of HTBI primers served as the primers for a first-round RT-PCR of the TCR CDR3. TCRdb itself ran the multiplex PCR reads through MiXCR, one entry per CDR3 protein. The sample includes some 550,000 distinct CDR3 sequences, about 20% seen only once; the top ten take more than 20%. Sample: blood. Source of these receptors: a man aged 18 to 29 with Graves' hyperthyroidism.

The CDR3 coding sequence is TGTGCCATCAGTGAGGGTCTAGAGCACACCGGGGAGCTGTTTTTT. Translation gives CAISEGLEHTGELFF. The chain is built from TRBV10-3 and TRBJ2-2; D gene unclear. Trimming took 2 bases from V and 3 from J, leaving 10 bases between them. Germline CDR1 and CDR2: ENHRY and SYGVKD. The CDR3 is 15 amino acids.

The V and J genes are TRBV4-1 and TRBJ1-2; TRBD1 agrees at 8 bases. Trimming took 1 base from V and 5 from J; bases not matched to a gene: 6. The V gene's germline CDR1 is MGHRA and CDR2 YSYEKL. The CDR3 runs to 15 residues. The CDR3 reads CASSQVPGGEYGYTF. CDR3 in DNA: TGCGCCAGCAGCCAAGTCCCAGGGGGCGAGTATGGCTACACCTTC.

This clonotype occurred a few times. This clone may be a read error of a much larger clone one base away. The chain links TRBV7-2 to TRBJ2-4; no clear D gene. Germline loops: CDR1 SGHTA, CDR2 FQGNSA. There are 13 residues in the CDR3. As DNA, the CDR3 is TGTGCCAGCAGCTTACTAGGGTCCGACATGCAGTACTTC. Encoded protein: CASSLLGSDMQYF.

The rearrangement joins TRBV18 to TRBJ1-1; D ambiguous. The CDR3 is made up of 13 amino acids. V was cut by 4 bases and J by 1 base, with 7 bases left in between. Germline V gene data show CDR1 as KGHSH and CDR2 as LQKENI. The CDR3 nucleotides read TGTGCCAGCTCACACGGACGGAACACTGAAGCTTTCTTT. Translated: CASSHGRNTEAFF.

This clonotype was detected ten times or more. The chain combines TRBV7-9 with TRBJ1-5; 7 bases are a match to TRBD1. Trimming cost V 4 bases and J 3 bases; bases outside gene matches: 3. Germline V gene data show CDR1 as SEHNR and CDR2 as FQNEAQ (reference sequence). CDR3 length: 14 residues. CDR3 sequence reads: CASSYGTVNQPQHF. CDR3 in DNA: TGTGCCAGCAGCTACGGGACAGTCAATCAGCCCCAGCATTTT. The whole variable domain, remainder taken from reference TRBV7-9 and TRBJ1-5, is DTGVSQNPRHKITKRGQNVTFRCDPISEHNRLYWYRQTLGQGPEFLTYFQNEAQLEKSRLLSDRFSAERPKGSFSTLEIQRTEQGDSAMYLCASSYGTVNQPQHFGDGTRLSIL.

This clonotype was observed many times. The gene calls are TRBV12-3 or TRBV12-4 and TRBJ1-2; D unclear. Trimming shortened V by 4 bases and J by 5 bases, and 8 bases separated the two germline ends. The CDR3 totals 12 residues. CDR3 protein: CASSSGPYGYTF. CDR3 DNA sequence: TGTGCCAGCAGTTCGGGTCCGTATGGCTACACCTTC.

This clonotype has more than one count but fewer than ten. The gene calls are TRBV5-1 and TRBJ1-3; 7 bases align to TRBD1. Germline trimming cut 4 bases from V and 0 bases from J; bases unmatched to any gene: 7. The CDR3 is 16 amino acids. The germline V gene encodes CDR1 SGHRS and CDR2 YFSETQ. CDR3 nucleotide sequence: TGCGCCAGCAGCGGCGGGACAGCCGCCTCTGGAAACACCATATATTTT. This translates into CASSGGTAASGNTIYF.

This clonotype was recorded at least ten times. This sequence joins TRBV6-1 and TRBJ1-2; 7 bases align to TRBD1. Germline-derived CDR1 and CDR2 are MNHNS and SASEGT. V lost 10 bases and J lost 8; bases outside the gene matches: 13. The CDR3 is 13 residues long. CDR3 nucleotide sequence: TGTGCCACCCTAGCCGAGGGGGCTGGCGGCTACACCTTC. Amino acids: CATLAEGAGGYTF.

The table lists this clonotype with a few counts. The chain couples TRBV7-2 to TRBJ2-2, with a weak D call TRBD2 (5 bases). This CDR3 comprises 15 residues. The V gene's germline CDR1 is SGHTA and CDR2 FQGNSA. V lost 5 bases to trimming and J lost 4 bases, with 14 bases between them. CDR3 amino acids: CASSPGMAGTGELFF. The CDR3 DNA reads TGTGCCAGCAGCCCCGGAATGGCGGGCACCGGGGAGCTGTTTTTT.

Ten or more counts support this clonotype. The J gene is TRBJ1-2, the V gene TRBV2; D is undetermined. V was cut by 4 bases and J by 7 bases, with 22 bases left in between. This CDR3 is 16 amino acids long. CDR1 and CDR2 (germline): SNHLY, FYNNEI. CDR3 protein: CASSALLGLEGGGYTF. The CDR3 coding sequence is TGTGCCAGCAGTGCTTTGCTAGGGCTTGAGGGCGGTGGCTACACCTTC. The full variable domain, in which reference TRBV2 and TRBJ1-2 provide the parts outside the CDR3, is EPEVTQTPSHQVTQMGQEVILRCVPISNHLYFYWYRQILGQKVEFLVSFYNNEISEKSEIFDDQFSVERPDGSNFTLKIRSTKLEDSAMYFCASSALLGLEGGGYTFGSGTRLTVV.

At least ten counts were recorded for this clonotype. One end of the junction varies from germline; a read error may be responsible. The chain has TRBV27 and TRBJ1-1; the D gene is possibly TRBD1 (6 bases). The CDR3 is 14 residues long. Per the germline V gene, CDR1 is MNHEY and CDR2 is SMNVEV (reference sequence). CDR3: CASSLSGDGTEAFF. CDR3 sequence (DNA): TGTGCCAGCAGTCTATCAGGGGACGGCACTGAAGCTTTCTTT.

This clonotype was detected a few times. The CDR3 coding sequence is TGCAGTGTTAAGACCGGGACACTCCCTGGCTACACCTTC. Translation: CSVKTGTLPGYTF. The chain joins TRBV20-1 to TRBJ1-2; a weak D match, TRBD1 (6 bases). The CDR3 spans 13 residues. Trimming pared 7 bases from V and 7 bases from J, leaving 19 bases between. Germline V CDR1 and CDR2: DFQATT, SNEGSKA (reference sequence).

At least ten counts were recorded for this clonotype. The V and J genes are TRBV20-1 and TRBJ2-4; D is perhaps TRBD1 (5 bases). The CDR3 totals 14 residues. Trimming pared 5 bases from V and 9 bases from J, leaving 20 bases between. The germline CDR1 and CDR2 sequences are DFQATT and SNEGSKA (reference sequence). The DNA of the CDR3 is TGCAGTGCTGCCCCCGCAGGGAAGTATGGCATTCAGTACTTC. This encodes CSAAPAGKYGIQYF.

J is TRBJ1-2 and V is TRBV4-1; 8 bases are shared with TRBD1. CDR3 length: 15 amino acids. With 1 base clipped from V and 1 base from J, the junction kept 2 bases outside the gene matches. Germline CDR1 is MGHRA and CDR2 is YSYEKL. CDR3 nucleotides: TGCGCCAGCAGCCAAGTACAGGGGGATAACTATGGCTACACCTTC. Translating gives CASSQVQGDNYGYTF.

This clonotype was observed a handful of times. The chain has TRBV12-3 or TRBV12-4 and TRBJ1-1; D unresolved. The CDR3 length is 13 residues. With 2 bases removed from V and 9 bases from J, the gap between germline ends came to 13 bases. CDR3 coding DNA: TGTGCCAGCAGTTTAAACACCCAGCAGAAAGCTTTCTTT. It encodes CASSLNTQQKAFF.

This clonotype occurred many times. In DNA, the CDR3 is TGTGCCAGCAGTTACAGACAGGGTGGCGGCTACACCTTC. It yields the protein CASSYRQGGGYTF. The V call is TRBV28, the J call TRBJ1-2, with 7 positions matching TRBD1. The germline gives CDR1 MDHEN, CDR2 SYDVKM. Trimming removed 4 bases from V and 8 bases from J; junction bases left unmatched: 7. The CDR3 has 13 residues.

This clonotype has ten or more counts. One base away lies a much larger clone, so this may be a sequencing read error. CDR3 nucleotides: TGTGCCAGCAGTTTGAGACAGGGCTATGGCTACACCTTC. Translated: CASSLRQGYGYTF. The genes are TRBV12-3 or TRBV12-4 and TRBJ1-2; 7 nucleotides align to TRBD1. Germline trimming cut 3 bases from V and 4 bases from J; bases unmatched to any gene: 2. This CDR3 is built from 13 residues.

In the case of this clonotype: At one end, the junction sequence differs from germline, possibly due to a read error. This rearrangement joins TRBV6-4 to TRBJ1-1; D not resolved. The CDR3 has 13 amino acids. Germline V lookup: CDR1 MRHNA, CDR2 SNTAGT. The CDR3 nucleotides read TGTGCCAGCAGTGACGTCGAGAACACTGATGCTTTCTTT. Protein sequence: CASSDVENTDAFF.

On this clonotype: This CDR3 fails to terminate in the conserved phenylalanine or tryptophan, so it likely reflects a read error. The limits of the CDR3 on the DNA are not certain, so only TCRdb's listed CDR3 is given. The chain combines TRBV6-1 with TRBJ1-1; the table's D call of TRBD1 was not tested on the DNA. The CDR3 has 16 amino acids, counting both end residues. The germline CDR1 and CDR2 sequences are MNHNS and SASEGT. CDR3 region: CASSRGTGGSGTEACL.

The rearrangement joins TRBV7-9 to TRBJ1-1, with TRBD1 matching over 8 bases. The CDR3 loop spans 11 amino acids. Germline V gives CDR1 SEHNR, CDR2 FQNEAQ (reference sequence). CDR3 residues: CAGGTGPVAFF. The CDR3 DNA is TGTGCGGGGGGGACAGGCCCGGTGGCTTTCTTT.